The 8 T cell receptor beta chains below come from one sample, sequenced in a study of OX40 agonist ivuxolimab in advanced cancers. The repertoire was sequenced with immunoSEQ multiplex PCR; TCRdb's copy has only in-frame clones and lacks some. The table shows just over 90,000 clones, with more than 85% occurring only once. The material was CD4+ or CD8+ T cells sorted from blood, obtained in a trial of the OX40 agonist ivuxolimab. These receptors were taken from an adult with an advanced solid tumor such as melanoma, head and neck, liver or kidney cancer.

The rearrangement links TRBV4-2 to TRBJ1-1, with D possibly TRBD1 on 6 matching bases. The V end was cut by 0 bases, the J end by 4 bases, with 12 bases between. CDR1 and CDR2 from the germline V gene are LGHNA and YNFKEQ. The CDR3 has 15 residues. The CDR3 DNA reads TGTGCCAGCAGCCAAGATGGGGGGCGGACCACTGAAGCTTTCTTT. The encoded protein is CASSQDGGRTTEAFF.

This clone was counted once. The CDR3 nucleotides read TGCGCCAGCAGCTTGTCAGGGGACGAGCAGTACTTC. It specifies CASSLSGDEQYF. The chain carries TRBV5-1 and TRBJ2-7; possibly TRBD1 for D (6 bases). The CDR3 is 12 amino acids. Looked up from germline, CDR1 is SGHRS and CDR2 is YFSETQ. With 1 base removed from V and 5 bases from J, the gap between germline ends came to 7 bases.

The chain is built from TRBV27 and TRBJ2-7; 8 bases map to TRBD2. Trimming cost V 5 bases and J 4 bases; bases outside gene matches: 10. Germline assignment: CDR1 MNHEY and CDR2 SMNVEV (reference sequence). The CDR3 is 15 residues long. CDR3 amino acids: CASSTAPGGRYEQYF. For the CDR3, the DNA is TGTGCCAGCAGTACGGCCCCGGGGGGGCGGTACGAGCAGTACTTC.

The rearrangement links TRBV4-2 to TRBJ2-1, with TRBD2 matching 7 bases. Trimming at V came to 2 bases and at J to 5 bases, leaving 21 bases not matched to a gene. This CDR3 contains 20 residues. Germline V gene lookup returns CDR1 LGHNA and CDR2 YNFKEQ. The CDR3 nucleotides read TGTGCCAGCAGCCAAATCAACTTGGCGGGAGCAAATTCCCCTGACAATGAGCAGTTCTTC. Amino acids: CASSQINLAGANSPDNEQFF.

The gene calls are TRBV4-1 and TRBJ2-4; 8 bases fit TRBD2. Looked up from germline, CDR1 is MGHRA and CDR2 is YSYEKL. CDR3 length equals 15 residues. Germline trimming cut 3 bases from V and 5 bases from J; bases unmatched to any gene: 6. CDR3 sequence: CASSHPTSGENIQYF. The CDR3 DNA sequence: TGCGCCAGCAGCCATCCTACTAGCGGCGAAAACATTCAGTACTTC.

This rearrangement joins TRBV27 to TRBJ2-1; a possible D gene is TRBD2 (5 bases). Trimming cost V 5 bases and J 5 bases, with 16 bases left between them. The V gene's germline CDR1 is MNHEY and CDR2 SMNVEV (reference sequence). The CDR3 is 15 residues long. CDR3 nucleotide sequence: TGTGCCAGCAGTCTCAGAGGCGGGCCCCACAATGAGCAGTTCTTC. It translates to CASSLRGGPHNEQFF.

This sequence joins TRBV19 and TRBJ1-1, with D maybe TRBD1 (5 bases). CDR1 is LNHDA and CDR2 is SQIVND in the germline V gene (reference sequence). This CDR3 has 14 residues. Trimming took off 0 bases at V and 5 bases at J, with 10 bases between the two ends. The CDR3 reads CASSIEGGRTEAFF. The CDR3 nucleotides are TGTGCCAGTAGTATAGAGGGGGGAAGGACTGAAGCTTTCTTT.

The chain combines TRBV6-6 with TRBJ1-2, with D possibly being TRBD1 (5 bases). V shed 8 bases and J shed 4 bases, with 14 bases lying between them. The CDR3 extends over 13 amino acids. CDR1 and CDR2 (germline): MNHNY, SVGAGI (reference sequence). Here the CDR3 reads CASQKGATYGYTF. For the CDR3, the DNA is TGTGCCAGCCAGAAAGGGGCGACCTATGGCTACACCTTC.